These 27 T cell receptor beta chains were sequenced from one sample in a study of tumor-infiltrating lymphocytes in localized non-small cell lung cancer. Measured with immunoSEQ multiplex PCR; TCRdb has only the in-frame clones, and not every one. The repertoire holds more than 7,000 clones, with roughly two thirds as singletons. Sequencing input: uninvolved lung tissue not adjacent to the tumor. These receptors were obtained from a human donor with non-small cell lung cancer.

The rearrangement joins TRBV5-1 to TRBJ2-3; tentatively, D is TRBD1 (6 bases). The germline V gene has CDR1 SGHRS and CDR2 YFSETQ. Between the trimmed V and J ends, which lost 7 bases and 1 base, there was a span of 13 bases. The CDR3 has 14 amino acids. CDR3 coding DNA: TGCGCCAGCGAACAGGGAGCGGGCACAGATACGCAGTATTTT. This gives the protein CASEQGAGTDTQYF.

This chain uses TRBV7-2 with TRBJ2-5, with 8 bases that match TRBD2. The germline V gene has CDR1 SGHTA and CDR2 FQGNSA. The CDR3 is 15 residues long. V lost 1 base to trimming and J lost 1 base; unmatched junction nucleotides: 2. CDR3 nucleotides: TGTGCCAGCAGCTTAGTAGCGGGGATCCAAGAGACCCAGTACTTC. It specifies CASSLVAGIQETQYF. The full variable domain, its missing parts supplied by reference TRBV7-2 and TRBJ2-5, is GAGVSQSPSNKVTEKGKDVELRCDPISGHTALYWYRQSLGQGLEFLIYFQGNSAPDKSGLPSDRFSAERTGGSVSTLTIQRTQQEDSAVYLCASSLVAGIQETQYFGPGTRLLVL.

The V call is TRBV11-3, the J call TRBJ1-2; a weak D match, TRBD1 (6 bases). Germline CDR1 SGHNT, CDR2 YENEEA. This CDR3 region has 13 residues. V lost 5 bases, J lost 5 bases, and 12 bases lay in between. CDR3 sequence (DNA): TGTGCCAGCAGCCGAGGGGGTTGGTATGGCTACACCTTC. Translation: CASSRGGWYGYTF.

This clone has just one count. V is TRBV5-1 and J is TRBJ2-2; possibly TRBD2 for D (5 bases). The CDR3 loop spans 16 amino acids. Germline loops: CDR1 SGHRS, CDR2 YFSETQ. The V gene lost 1 base and the J gene lost 4 bases, with 14 bases spanning the gap. DNA for the CDR3: TGCGCCAGCAGCTTGTTGGCTAGCCGGGGCACCGGGGAGCTGTTTTTT. Protein product: CASSLLASRGTGELFF.

The V gene is TRBV19, the J gene TRBJ1-4; TRBD1 matches at 8 bases. The junction had 7 bases not matched to a gene; V was cut back by 5 bases and J by 8 bases. CDR1 LNHDA and CDR2 SQIVND come from the germline V gene (reference sequence). There are 14 residues in the CDR3. The CDR3 sequence is CASSVYRGEEKLFF. The CDR3 coding sequence is TGTGCCAGTAGTGTTTACAGGGGGGAAGAAAAACTGTTTTTT.

The count of this clone is one. The chain joins TRBV28 to TRBJ1-2; 7 bases line up with TRBD1. Germline assignment: CDR1 MDHEN and CDR2 SYDVKM. This CDR3 has 15 amino acids. The V gene end was trimmed by 5 bases and the J gene end by 3 bases; junction bases not matched to a gene: 9. CDR3 amino acids: CASSRRDRVDYGYTF. As DNA, the CDR3 is TGTGCCAGCAGTCGGAGAGACAGGGTGGACTATGGCTACACCTTC.

The chain uses TRBV27 and TRBJ1-5; the match to TRBD1 covers 7 bases. CDR1 is MNHEY, CDR2 SMNVEV, per germline (reference sequence). CDR3 length equals 17 residues. The ends lost 4 bases at V and 1 base at J; junction bases unmatched: 10. The CDR3, as DNA: TGTGCCAGCAGTTACCTACCCACAGGGGAGAGCAATCAGCCCCAGCATTTT. Amino acids: CASSYLPTGESNQPQHF.

The V gene is TRBV6-5, the J gene TRBJ2-5; 7 bases fit TRBD1. Germline V gene data show CDR1 as MNHEY and CDR2 as SVGAGI. The trim removed 3 bases at V and 0 bases at J, leaving 4 bases unmatched. The CDR3 has 15 residues. For the CDR3, the DNA is TGTGCCAGCAGTTATTTCGGGACAGACCAAGAGACCCAGTACTTC. The encoded protein is CASSYFGTDQETQYF.

In DNA form, the CDR3 reads TGCGCCAGCAGTCAAAGGATTGGGGGTTTAAGGTACTATGGCTACACCTTC. It is translated as CASSQRIGGLRYYGYTF. The V call is TRBV23-1, the J call TRBJ1-2; D perhaps matches TRBD1 (5 bases). TRBV23-1 qualifies as an ORF whose function is uncertain. V was cut by 2 bases and J by 3 bases, with 19 bases left in between. The CDR3 sequence is 17 residues long.

The chain recombines TRBV11-2 with TRBJ2-7, with D unclear. This CDR3 region has 14 residues. The germline V gene encodes CDR1 SGHAT and CDR2 FQNNGV. Trimming shortened V by 2 bases and J by 6 bases, and 14 bases separated the two germline ends. The CDR3 loop reads CASSLRIGLGEQYF. CDR3 nucleotide sequence: TGTGCCAGCAGCTTAAGGATCGGGTTAGGCGAGCAGTACTTC.

The CDR3 region has the DNA TGTGCCAGCAGTTTCGGACAGCCTCCCTACGAGCAGTACTTC. Its protein product is CASSFGQPPYEQYF. The chain uses TRBV6-5 and TRBJ2-7, with D possibly TRBD1 on 6 matching bases. Trimming removed 4 bases from V and 2 bases from J, with 12 bases in between. This CDR3 is built from 14 residues. CDR1 MNHEY and CDR2 SVGAGI come from the germline V gene.

This clone was counted between two and nine times. At one end the junction does not follow the germline gene, possibly because of a read error. The V gene is TRBV7-7, the J gene TRBJ2-5; 8 bases map to TRBD2. Germline V CDR1 and CDR2: SSHAT, FNYEAQ (reference sequence). This CDR3 is 14 amino acids long. The DNA of the CDR3 is TGTGCTAGCAGCGTCGGACGGGGGGGAGAGACCCAGTACTTC. It codes for CASSVGRGGETQYF.

The chain carries TRBV5-6 and TRBJ1-5; possibly TRBD1 for D (6 bases). Trimming shortened V by 0 bases and J by 7 bases, and 17 bases separated the two germline ends. The CDR3 length is 16 residues. CDR1 is SGHDT, CDR2 YYEEEE, per germline. CDR3 sequence: CASSLARYRVEQPQHF. CDR3 DNA sequence: TGTGCCAGCAGCTTGGCCCGATACAGGGTAGAGCAGCCCCAGCATTTT.

The chain recombines TRBV7-2 with TRBJ1-1; perhaps TRBD1 as D (5 bases). Germline lookup yields CDR1 SGHTA and CDR2 FQGNSA. The CDR3 is 14 residues long. Trimming left V 4 bases short and J 2 bases short, with 11 bases between. The DNA of the CDR3 is TGTGCCAGCAGCTGGTGGGGGGGTAACACTGAAGCTTTCTTT. Residues: CASSWWGGNTEAFF.

The chain links TRBV29-1 to TRBJ1-2; D might be TRBD1 (5 bases). V was shortened by 7 bases and J by 2 bases, with 17 bases between the two germline ends. CDR1 is SQVTM and CDR2 is ANQGSEA in the germline V gene. The CDR3 consists of 14 residues. CDR3 nucleotides: TGCAGCGCTCCGGACACCGTAAGAAACTATGGCTACACCTTC. Translation: CSAPDTVRNYGYTF.

The V call is TRBV6-1, the J call TRBJ2-2; 9 nucleotides align to TRBD1. CDR1 and CDR2 (germline): MNHNS, SASEGT. J gave up 4 bases and V 4 bases, and 7 bases lay outside the gene matches. The CDR3 sequence is 16 residues long. This CDR3 reads CASSGGWTGATGELFF. The CDR3 bases are TGTGCCAGCAGTGGCGGCTGGACAGGGGCCACCGGGGAGCTGTTTTTT.

The V gene is TRBV19, the J gene TRBJ2-7, with D possibly being TRBD1 (5 bases). Trimming shortened V by 2 bases and J by 3 bases, and 14 bases separated the two germline ends. The CDR3 contains 15 residues. The V gene's germline CDR1 is LNHDA and CDR2 SQIVND (reference sequence). The CDR3 region has the DNA TGTGCCAGTAGTATAAGGGCAGGGTTCGGCTACGAGCAGTACTTC. Translating it yields CASSIRAGFGYEQYF.

V and J are TRBV7-2 and TRBJ1-2; D is perhaps TRBD1 (5 bases). Trimming took off 1 base at V and 3 bases at J, with 15 bases between the two ends. CDR3 length: 16 residues. The germline V gene encodes CDR1 SGHTA and CDR2 FQGNSA. CDR3 protein: CASSLGGGRSDYGYTF. In nucleotides, the CDR3 is TGTGCCAGCAGCTTAGGCGGGGGGAGGTCAGACTATGGCTACACCTTC.

The V gene is TRBV15, the J gene TRBJ2-3; 9 bases agree with TRBD2. Germline V gene lookup returns CDR1 LNHNV and CDR2 YYDKDF (reference sequence). The CDR3 has 17 residues. Trimming removed 1 base from V and 2 bases from J; junction bases left unmatched: 7. CDR3 sequence: CATSRVRTSVVTDTQYF. CDR3 in DNA: TGTGCCACCAGCAGAGTACGGACTAGCGTGGTCACAGATACGCAGTATTTT.

The chain carries TRBV4-2 and TRBJ2-4; D unresolved. V was pared by 0 bases and J by 0 bases, with 3 bases between. Per the germline V gene, CDR1 is LGHNA and CDR2 is YNFKEQ. The CDR3 is 14 amino acids. The CDR3 sequence is CASSQEGAKNIQYF. CDR3 in DNA: TGTGCCAGCAGCCAAGAGGGAGCCAAAAACATTCAGTACTTC.

The chain employs TRBV9 and TRBJ2-7, with 9 nucleotides matching TRBD1. Trimming removed 1 base from V and 3 bases from J; junction bases left unmatched: 5. Germline loops: CDR1 SGDLS, CDR2 YYNGEE. The CDR3 loop spans 15 amino acids. The DNA for the CDR3 is TGTGCCAGCAGCGTAAGGACAGGGGCCAACTACGAGCAGTACTTC. Translation gives CASSVRTGANYEQYF. The full variable domain, its missing parts supplied by reference TRBV9 and TRBJ2-7, is DSGVTQTPKHLITATGQRVTLRCSPRSGDLSVYWYQQSLDQGLQFLIQYYNGEERAKGNILERFSAQQFPDLHSELNLSSLELGDSALYFCASSVRTGANYEQYFGPGTRLTVT.

The rearrangement links TRBV6-1 to TRBJ1-2; D unresolved. The germline V gene has CDR1 MNHNS and CDR2 SASEGT. This CDR3 is 13 amino acids long. The V end lost 6 bases, the J end lost 3 bases, and 11 bases lay between the germline ends. The CDR3 is CASSSMRDYGYTF. CDR3 in DNA: TGTGCCAGCAGCTCGATGAGGGACTATGGCTACACCTTC.

This clone has only a few counts. The rearrangement links TRBV4-3 to TRBJ1-4; D gene unclear. Germline values: CDR1 LGHNA, CDR2 YSLEER. V gave up 1 base and J gave up 3 bases, with 21 bases separating them. The CDR3 is 19 amino acids. The CDR3 DNA sequence: TGCGCCAGCAGCCAAGGGAGGCACAGAGTCATCCGGTCTAATGAAAAACTGTTTTTT. It codes for CASSQGRHRVIRSNEKLFF.

The rearrangement links TRBV7-8 to TRBJ2-5; TRBD1 matches at 8 bases. Germline V lookup: CDR1 SGHVS, CDR2 FQNEAQ. There are 14 residues in the CDR3. Losses at the gene ends were 4 bases for V and 4 bases for J; bases not matched to a gene: 5. CDR3 DNA sequence: TGTGCCAGCAGCTCAGACAGGGGTTCAGAGACCCAGTACTTC. Its translation is CASSSDRGSETQYF.

The gene calls are TRBV9 and TRBJ2-2; TRBD2 matches 7 bases. Per the germline V gene, CDR1 is SGDLS and CDR2 is YYNGEE. This CDR3 contains 17 residues. Trimming cost V 4 bases and J 2 bases; bases outside gene matches: 11. The CDR3 DNA reads as TGTGCCAGCAGCCCCTTCGGGGGGATAACTAACACCGGGGAGCTGTTTTTT. The encoded protein is CASSPFGGITNTGELFF.

The rearrangement joins TRBV2 to TRBJ2-7, with D tentatively TRBD1 (6 bases). Per germline, CDR1 SNHLY and CDR2 FYNNEI. Trimming shortened V by 3 bases and J by 6 bases, and 9 bases separated the two germline ends. This CDR3 is built from 12 residues. CDR3 amino acids: CASSERGGEQYF. CDR3 DNA sequence: TGTGCCAGCAGTGAGCGAGGGGGCGAGCAGTACTTC.

The chain is built from TRBV6-5 and TRBJ2-2; possibly TRBD2 for D (7 bases). V was trimmed by 8 bases and J by 6 bases, leaving 16 bases between them. Per germline, CDR1 MNHEY and CDR2 SVGAGI. The CDR3 is made up of 14 amino acids. CDR3 in amino acids: CASRRGGSAGELFF. For the CDR3, the DNA is TGTGCCAGCCGGAGGGGGGGCTCGGCCGGGGAGCTGTTTTTT.